The clone carrying this T cell receptor beta chain occurred a few times. Its antigen remains unknown. This record belongs to a study of glioma-infiltrating T cells. Study-wide results and limits: Gliomas, especially low-grade, showed above-expected tissue-blood divergence; non-neoplastic patients showed below. Tissue and blood shared very few CDR3 sequences.

This CDR3 has 22 residues. Germline assignment: CDR1 MGHDK and CDR2 SYGVNS. Losses at the gene ends were 6 bases for V and 3 bases for J; bases not matched to a gene: 24. Using RNA template, CDR3s of TCR alpha and beta were amplified with iRepertoire arm-PCR. For one-step reverse transcription and amplification, 100-400 ng of tissue mRNA or PBMC total RNA was used. TCRdb re-called the multiplex PCR reads with MiXCR, one entry per CDR3 protein. The data show roughly 200,000 distinct CDR3 sequences, with around 45% seen just once and around 5% held by the top ten. The receptor's source is a human donor with low-grade glioma or glioblastoma, undergoing nonglioma brain surgery, or in good health (not recorded which). The sample consisted of glioma tissue, nonneoplastic brain tissue, or PBMCs (not recorded which). The rearrangement joins TRBV25-1 to TRBJ2-2; 11 bases are a match to TRBD2. CDR3 DNA sequence: TGTGCCAGCAGGGACCGGGGGGACACCCGACTAGCGGGACAGTCCTACACCGGGGAGCTGTTTTTT. As protein: CASRDRGDTRLAGQSYTGELFF.